This T cell receptor (beta chain) stems from a study of beta chain features in type 1 diabetes listed by TCRdb under 2018. Study-wide context: Mean age, gender distribution, total cell number and subset yield were not different between patients and healthy donors. A total of around 110,000,000 sorted cells were examined across all samples, and RNA yield correlated strongly with the number of cells per subset. Naive and central memory subsets were obtained from all 30 or so donors, but regulatory and stem cell-like memory subsets were isolated from only 8 patients and roughly eight healthy donors. The study compared TCRB repertoires of sorted circulating CD4+ T cell subsets between recently diagnosed type 1 diabetes patients and matched healthy donors. Overall study outcomes, separate from this receptor: At VDJ recombination sites, type 1 diabetes patients had fewer insertions and more deleted nucleotides, which implies abnormalities in thymic rearrangement. Shorter templates might be favored by PCR, yet because patient and control samples were amplified and corrected together, any such skew would affect both groups equally. Naive, central memory and regulatory TCRB repertoires appeared to be more similar among patients than among healthy donors. HLA sub-analyses involved small numbers of individuals, so any influence of HLA type on TCRB rearrangement remained unresolved. Type 1 diabetes patients showed a moderate but significant shortening of TCRB CDR3 length in all four CD4+ subsets. Because cDNA rather than genomic DNA was sequenced, highly expressing activated cells could have been over-represented, although no difference in activation and CD3 levels was found between groups.

From each donor, a single peripheral blood sample of about 110 mL on average was drawn into heparinised tubes. Using a panel that included CD45RO, CCR7, CD25, CD127, CD95 and CD27, naive, central memory, regulatory and stem cell-like memory CD4+ T cells were sorted on a BD FACSAria II. Purity was above 95% for every sorted population. PBMCs were isolated immediately by Lymphoprep density gradient centrifugation and stained directly without culture. So that batch effects would be minimized, each experiment stained and sorted samples in pairs, pairing one healthy donor with one patient. This clone turned up a few times. No antigen is known for it. Within one base of it there is no much larger clone, and no base qualities were kept. All of the isolated RNA was reverse transcribed with the High Capacity cDNA Reverse Transcription Kit, so expressed TCRB transcripts were sequenced. Deep immunoSEQ sequencing was performed on naive, central memory and regulatory T cell samples, with an average of approximately 4 million total reads per sample. Sorted cells were lysed in RLT buffer and RNA was extracted with DNase-treated RNeasy Micro or Mini kits, depending on cell number. To prevent cross-contamination, every cell subset was processed on its own, while patient and healthy donor samples were processed together. Using the immunoSEQ multiplex PCR, TCRB sequences were amplified from cDNA into 87-bp fragments spanning the CDR3 region. Sequencing of the amplicons was performed on the Illumina HiSeq platform. Per the authors' processing: Synthetic template baselines were used to correct PCR bias computationally, reads within Hamming distance 2 were collapsed together, and singletons that could not be merged were discarded. Reads were aligned against IMGT so that V, D and J genes, CDR3 length and insertions or deletions at six rearrangement sites could be assigned. Within each subset, clonotype counts were normalized to sorted cell number, after which true diversity and Gini coefficients were computed with the tcR R package. The overlap coefficient, calculated on TCRB nucleotide sequences, was used to measure repertoire sharing. As a proxy for the pre-selection repertoire, out-of-frame TCRB sequences from naive cells were analyzed. This immuneACCESS table, as held by TCRdb, lists in-frame sequences with V and J called but not all clones. Of the missing ones, under half trace to an unresolved V gene in checked studies; the others have no known cause. V and J calls and clone size come straight from that table; D and trimming were deduced from the DNA. The sample profile shows 450,000 to 550,000 clones; around 30% of them were found once. 0.05% to 0.065% of the sample belongs to the ten largest clones.

The CDR3 measures 15 amino acids from cysteine to phenylalanine. Only CDR3 DNA remains: 45 bases, in frame from the first base. V trim: 6 bases; J trim: 9 bases; unmatched bases: 12. Per the germline V gene, MDHEN is the CDR1 and SYDVKM is the CDR2. The rearrangement combines TRBV28 with TRBJ2-1; 9 central bases correspond to TRBD2. The receptor's source is a man in his late teens or twenties in good health. Sequences were obtained from naive CD4+ T cells from blood. Read against the paper, the sample's cell subset or site label means: true naive CD4+ T cells. The nucleotide sequence reads TGTGCCAGCAGGAACCCCCTAGCGGGAAGGGTTGAGCAGTTCTTC. Translated, this gives CASRNPLAGRVEQFF.